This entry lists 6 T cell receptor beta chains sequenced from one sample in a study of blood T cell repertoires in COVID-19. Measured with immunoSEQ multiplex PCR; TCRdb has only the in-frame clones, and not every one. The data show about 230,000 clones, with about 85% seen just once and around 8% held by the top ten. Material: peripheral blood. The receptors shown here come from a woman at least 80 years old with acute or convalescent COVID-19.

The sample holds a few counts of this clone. The CDR3 loop is CASSQEGGLYGYTF. As DNA, the CDR3 is TGTGCCAGCAGCCAAGAGGGAGGGCTTTATGGCTACACCTTC. The rearrangement uses TRBV3-1 (or the pseudogene TRBV3-2) and TRBJ1-2; D remains ambiguous. Trimming shortened V by 0 bases and J by 5 bases, and 10 bases separated the two germline ends. The CDR3 covers 14 residues. Germline values: CDR1 LGHDT, CDR2 YNNKEL (reference sequence).

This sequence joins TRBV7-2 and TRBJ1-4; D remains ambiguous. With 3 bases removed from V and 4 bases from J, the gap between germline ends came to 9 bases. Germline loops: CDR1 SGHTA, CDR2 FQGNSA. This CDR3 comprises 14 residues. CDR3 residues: CASSFDGHNEKLFF. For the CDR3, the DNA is TGTGCCAGCAGCTTTGATGGCCATAATGAAAAACTGTTTTTT.

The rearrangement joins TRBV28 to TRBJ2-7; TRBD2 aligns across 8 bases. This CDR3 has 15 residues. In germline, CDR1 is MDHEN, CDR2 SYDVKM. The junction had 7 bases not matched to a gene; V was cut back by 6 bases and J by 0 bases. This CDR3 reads CASSKTSGSSYEQYF. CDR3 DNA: TGTGCCAGCAGCAAAACTAGCGGAAGCTCCTACGAGCAGTACTTC.

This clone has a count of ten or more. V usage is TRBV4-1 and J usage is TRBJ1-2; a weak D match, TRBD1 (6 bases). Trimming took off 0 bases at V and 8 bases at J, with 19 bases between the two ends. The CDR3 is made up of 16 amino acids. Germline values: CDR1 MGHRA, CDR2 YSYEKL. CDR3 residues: CASSQDRGQITSGYTF. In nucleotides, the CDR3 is TGCGCCAGCAGCCAAGATCGAGGACAGATAACGTCAGGCTACACCTTC.

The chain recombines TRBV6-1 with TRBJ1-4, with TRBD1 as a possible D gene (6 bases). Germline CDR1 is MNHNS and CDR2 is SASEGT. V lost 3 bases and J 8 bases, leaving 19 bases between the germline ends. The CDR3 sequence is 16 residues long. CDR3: CASSDGGRDVWEKLFF. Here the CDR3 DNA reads TGTGCCAGCAGTGATGGGGGCAGGGACGTGTGGGAAAAACTGTTTTTT.

The CDR3 loop is CAISEAQNTEAFF. The CDR3 nucleotides read TGTGCCATCAGCGAAGCCCAGAACACTGAAGCTTTCTTT. The V call is TRBV10-3, the J call TRBJ1-1; D uncertain. The CDR3 is 13 amino acids. Germline assignment: CDR1 ENHRY and CDR2 SYGVKD. V lost 6 bases and J lost 1, with 9 bases in between.